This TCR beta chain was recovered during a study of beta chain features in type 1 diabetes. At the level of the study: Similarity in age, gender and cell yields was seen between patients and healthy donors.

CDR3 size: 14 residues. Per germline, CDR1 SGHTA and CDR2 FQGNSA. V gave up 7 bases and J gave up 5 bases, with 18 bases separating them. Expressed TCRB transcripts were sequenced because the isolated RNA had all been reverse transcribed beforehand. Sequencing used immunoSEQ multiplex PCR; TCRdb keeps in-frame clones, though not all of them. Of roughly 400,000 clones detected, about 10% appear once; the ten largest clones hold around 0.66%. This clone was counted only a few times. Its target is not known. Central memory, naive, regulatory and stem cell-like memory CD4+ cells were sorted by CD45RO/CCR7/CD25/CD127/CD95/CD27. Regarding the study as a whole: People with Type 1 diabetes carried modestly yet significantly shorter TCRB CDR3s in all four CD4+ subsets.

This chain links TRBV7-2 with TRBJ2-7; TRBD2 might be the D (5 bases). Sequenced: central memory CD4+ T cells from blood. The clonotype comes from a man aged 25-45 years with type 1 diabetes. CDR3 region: CASTPPNSGDEQYF. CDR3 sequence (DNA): TGTGCCAGCACCCCCCCCAACTCCGGGGACGAGCAGTACTTC. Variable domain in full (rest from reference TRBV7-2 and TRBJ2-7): GAGVSQSPSNKVTEKGKDVELRCDPISGHTALYWYRQSLGQGLEFLIYFQGNSAPDKSGLPSDRFSAERTGGSVSTLTIQRTQQEDSAVYLCASTPPNSGDEQYFGPGTRLTVT.